These 10 T cell receptor beta chains originate from one sample sequenced in a study of post-analysis software for immune sequencing data. Prepared TCR beta cDNA libraries contained unique molecular identifiers. TCRdb used MiXCR to reprocess the PCR reads, holding one entry per CDR3 protein. The sample lists 700,000 to 900,000 distinct CDR3 sequences, around 45% occurring once. These receptors lack a known antigen. Study observations and caveats: A few TRBV segments appeared more often in patients than in controls, and TRBV5-6, TRBV5-1 and TRBV20-1 were among these.

Source material: blood. All receptors derive from a girl aged 5-17 years with multiple sclerosis.

The rearrangement joins TRBV20-1 to TRBJ2-4; 9 positions agree with TRBD2. The tail of the sequence fits TRBJ2-5 better, so the J call may be wrong. CDR1 is DFQATT and CDR2 is SNEGSKA in the germline V gene (reference sequence). This CDR3 spans 15 amino acids. CDR3 in DNA: TGCAGTGCTTTGGAGCGGGCGGGGGGGCAAGAGACCCAGTACTTC. Encoded protein: CSALERAGGQETQYF.

The CDR3 loop is CASSLIGRTSSSGEQFF. Here the CDR3 DNA reads TGTGCCAGCAGCTTAATTGGGAGGACTAGTTCGAGTGGTGAGCAGTTCTTC. The chain links TRBV7-3 to TRBJ2-1, with 7 bases identical to TRBD2. Unmatched junction bases numbered 15, after V lost 1 base and J lost 9 bases. CDR1 is SGHTA and CDR2 is FQGTGA in the germline V gene. There are 17 residues in the CDR3. The complete variable domain, with remaining parts taken from reference TRBV7-3 and TRBJ2-1, reads GAGVSQTPSNKVTEKGKYVELRCDPISGHTALYWYRQSLGQGPEFLIYFQGTGAADDSGLPNDRFFAVRPEGSVSTLKIQRTERGDSAVYLCASSLIGRTSSSGEQFFGPGTRLTVL.

The chain couples TRBV28 to TRBJ2-5; D is possibly TRBD1 or TRBD2 (5 bases each). V lost 6 bases and J lost 11, with 19 bases in between. Germline assignment: CDR1 MDHEN and CDR2 SYDVKM. The CDR3 has 13 residues. This CDR3 is CASSPGLGVAQYF. As DNA, the CDR3 is TGTGCCAGCAGCCCCGGACTGGGGGTTGCGCAGTACTTC.

This clonotype appeared a few times. The V call is TRBV27, the J call TRBJ2-7; TRBD2 might be the D (6 bases). Germline V gene sequence: CDR1 MNHEY, CDR2 SMNVEV (reference sequence). Trimming cost V 7 bases and J 0 bases, with 13 bases left between them. The CDR3 consists of 14 residues. The CDR3 is CASMRGGNSYEQYF. CDR3 coding DNA: TGTGCCAGCATGAGAGGCGGGAACTCCTACGAGCAGTACTTC.

This clonotype was picked up many times. The chain couples TRBV11-2 to TRBJ2-5, with TRBD2 as a possible D gene (6 bases). The germline V gene has CDR1 SGHAT and CDR2 FQNNGV. V lost 5 bases, J lost 1 base, and 11 bases lay in between. The CDR3 has 14 residues. The CDR3 DNA follows: TGTGCCAGCAGCACAGCGGGTGGCCAAGAGACCCAGTACTTC. It encodes CASSTAGGQETQYF.

This clonotype was seen a handful of times. V usage is TRBV6-5 and J usage is TRBJ1-4; 10 nucleotides match TRBD1. V was clipped by 6 bases and J by 0 bases; unmatched bases: 4. This CDR3 region has 16 residues. CDR1 and CDR2 from the germline V gene are MNHEY and SVGAGI. The CDR3 region has the DNA TGTGCCAGCAGACGAGACAGGGGGCCAACTAATGAAAAACTGTTTTTT. Translating gives CASRRDRGPTNEKLFF.

This clonotype was picked up a small number of times. This chain links TRBV5-6 with TRBJ1-2, with 11 bases lining up with TRBD1. The CDR3 totals 15 residues. The J segment lost 5 bases and the V segment lost 2 bases, leaving 5 bases of the junction unmatched. In germline, CDR1 is SGHDT, CDR2 YYEEEE. The CDR3 DNA reads TGTGCCAGCAGCTTCCGGGACAGGGGGACGTATGGCTACACCTTC. Its protein product is CASSFRDRGTYGYTF.

In this sample, this clonotype turned up a few times. The chain employs TRBV6-5 and TRBJ2-7, with D tentatively TRBD2 (6 bases). In germline, CDR1 is MNHEY, CDR2 SVGAGI. The CDR3 covers 17 residues. Trimming left V 2 bases short and J 1 base short, with 18 bases between. The CDR3 protein is CASSYAMGTGTSYEQYF. DNA of the CDR3: TGTGCCAGCAGTTACGCGATGGGGACTGGGACGTCCTACGAGCAGTACTTC.

For the CDR3, the DNA is TGTGCCAGCAATCTCCTGGGAGGGGGCGAAGGCGGTTTCTATGGCTACACCTTC. Translating gives CASNLLGGGEGGFYGYTF. The chain uses TRBV12-3 or TRBV12-4 and TRBJ1-2; TRBD1 matches at 7 bases. The V segment lost 7 bases and the J segment 4 bases; nucleotides outside the gene matches: 21. The CDR3 loop spans 18 amino acids.

Remarks on this clonotype: An end of the junction differs from the germline gene, which may be a read error. The chain combines TRBV4-3 with TRBJ2-7; tentatively, D is TRBD1 (6 bases). This CDR3 has 16 residues. CDR1 LGHNA and CDR2 YSLEER come from the germline V gene. In DNA, the CDR3 is TGCGTCAGCAGCCAAGATCAAGGGGGAGAGGTTTACGAGCAGTACTTC. Translated, it gives CVSSQDQGGEVYEQYF.